The entry that follows covers one T cell receptor (beta chain) sequence. Its antigen is currently unknown. This specimen comes from a study of T cells and Merkel cell carcinoma outcomes. General study results and limits: Repertoire plus T-cell density reportedly predicted Merkel cell carcinoma outcomes.

Method: immunoSEQ multiplex PCR; TCRdb's copy keeps in-frame clones and lacks some. This table has 13,000 to 15,000 clones, roughly 89% appearing once. This TCR was sampled from a human donor with Merkel cell carcinoma. Material for sequencing was tumor tissue from Merkel cell carcinoma.

CDR3 sequence reads: CASSLYLTQYEQFF. DNA of the CDR3: TGTGCCAGCAGCTTATACCTTACGCAATATGAGCAGTTCTTC. J is TRBJ2-1 and V is TRBV7-9, with D uncertain. CDR3 size: 14 residues. Trimming cost V 2 bases and J 8 bases, with 13 bases left between them. Looked up from germline, CDR1 is SEHNR and CDR2 is FQNEAQ (reference sequence).